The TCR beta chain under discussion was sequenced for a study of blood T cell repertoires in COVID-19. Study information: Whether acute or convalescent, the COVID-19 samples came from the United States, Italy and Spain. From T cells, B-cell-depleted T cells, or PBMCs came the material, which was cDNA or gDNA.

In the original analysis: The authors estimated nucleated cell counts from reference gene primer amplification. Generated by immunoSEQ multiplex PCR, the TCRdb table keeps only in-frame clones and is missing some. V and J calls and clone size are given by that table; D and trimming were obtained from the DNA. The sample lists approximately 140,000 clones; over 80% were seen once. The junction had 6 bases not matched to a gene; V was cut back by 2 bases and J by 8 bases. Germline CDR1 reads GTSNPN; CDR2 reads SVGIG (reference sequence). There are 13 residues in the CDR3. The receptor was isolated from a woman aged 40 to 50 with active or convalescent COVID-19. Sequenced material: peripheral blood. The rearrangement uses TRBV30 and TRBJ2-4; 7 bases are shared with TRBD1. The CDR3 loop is CAWSQTTGDIQYF. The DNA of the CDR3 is TGTGCCTGGAGTCAAACCACAGGGGACATTCAGTACTTC.